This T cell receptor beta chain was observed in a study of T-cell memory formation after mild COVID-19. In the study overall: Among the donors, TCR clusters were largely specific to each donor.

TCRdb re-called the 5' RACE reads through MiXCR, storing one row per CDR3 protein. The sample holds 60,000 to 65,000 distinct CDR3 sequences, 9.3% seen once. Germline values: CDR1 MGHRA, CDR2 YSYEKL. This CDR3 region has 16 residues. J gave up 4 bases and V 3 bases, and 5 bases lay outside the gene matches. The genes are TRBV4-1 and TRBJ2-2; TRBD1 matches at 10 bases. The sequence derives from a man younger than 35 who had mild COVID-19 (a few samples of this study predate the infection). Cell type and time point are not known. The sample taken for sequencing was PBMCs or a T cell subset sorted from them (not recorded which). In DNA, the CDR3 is TGCGCCAGCAGCCAGGGGGACAGGGGTGCCACCGGGGAGCTGTTTTTT. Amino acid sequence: CASSQGDRGATGELFF.